This T cell receptor beta chain was retrieved from a study of OX40 agonist ivuxolimab in advanced cancers. The repertoire was sequenced with immunoSEQ multiplex PCR; TCRdb's copy has only in-frame clones and lacks some. In the table there are about 79,000 clones, 75% to 95% of which are singletons. V was cut by 1 base and J by 4 bases, with 10 bases left in between. CDR1 is SGHRS, CDR2 YFSETQ, per germline. The CDR3 is made up of 14 amino acids. The sample holds one count of this clone. Its specificity is not known. If patients had autoimmune disease history or systemic immunosuppression, they were excluded. Study-wide results and caveats: Averaged across samples, CD8+ T cells carried more expanded clones than CD4+ did. Determination of antigen specificity was not performed for the expanded peripheral T cells.

Material: CD4+ or CD8+ T cells sorted from blood, obtained in a trial of the OX40 agonist ivuxolimab. The chain carries TRBV5-1 and TRBJ2-3; the D is unclear. This clonotype was obtained from an adult with an advanced solid tumor such as melanoma, head and neck, liver or kidney cancer. CDR3 sequence reads: CASSLNRAPDTQYF. The CDR3 DNA is TGCGCCAGCAGCTTGAATCGAGCCCCAGATACGCAGTATTTT.